A single sample gave rise to the 6 T cell receptor beta chains below, sequenced in a study of T-cell reconstitution after alpha-beta-depleted transplantation in children. Unique molecular identifiers tagged the TCRbeta library. Via MiXCR, TCRdb re-called the PCR reads, giving one row per CDR3 protein. This table holds about 1,000,000 distinct CDR3 sequences, roughly 29% found once. The input for sequencing was PBMCs, mostly from graft donor cells, taken 360 days after TCRalphabeta/CD19-depleted stem cell transplant. These receptors all stem from a boy under two years old who had a stem cell transplant for SCID, so the T cells may come from the graft donor.

This clonotype was picked up a small number of times. Just one base apart from a much larger clone, this may be a read error. The V gene is TRBV7-2, the J gene TRBJ1-2; 9 bases are shared with TRBD1. From germline, CDR1 is SGHTA and CDR2 FQGNSA. The CDR3 length is 14 residues. After removal of 5 bases from V and 4 bases from J, the junction contained 5 bases not matched to a gene. CDR3 amino acids: CASSPGQGLYGYTF. The CDR3 region has the DNA TGTGCCAGCAGCCCGGGACAGGGACTCTATGGCTACACCTTC.

V and J are TRBV2 and TRBJ2-3; possible D gene TRBD1, 5 bases. The CDR3 is 15 residues long. CDR1 is SNHLY and CDR2 is FYNNEI in the germline V gene. V lost 8 bases to trimming and J lost 0 bases, with 15 bases between them. For the CDR3, the DNA is TGTGCCAGCGAAGACAGACTTTTGAGCACAGATACGCAGTATTTT. It translates to CASEDRLLSTDTQYF.

This clonotype was counted between two and nine times. This chain joins TRBV5-1 and TRBJ1-5; possible D gene TRBD1, 6 bases. CDR1 and CDR2 (germline): SGHRS, YFSETQ. The CDR3 has 13 amino acids. The germline V and J ends were trimmed by 3 bases and 9 bases, with 13 bases remaining between them. CDR3 protein: CASSSRGRWPQHF. CDR3 nucleotides: TGCGCCAGCAGCTCGAGGGGGAGGTGGCCCCAGCATTTT.

This sequence joins TRBV12-3 or TRBV12-4 and TRBJ2-5; TRBD1 might be the D (6 bases). Trimming took off 1 base at V and 5 bases at J, with 17 bases between the two ends. The CDR3 has 16 residues. The CDR3 here is CASSLEVMAGEETQYF. For the CDR3, the DNA is TGTGCCAGCAGTTTAGAGGTGATGGCAGGGGAGGAGACCCAGTACTTC.

In this sample, this clonotype turned up a few times. This chain connects TRBV7-2 to TRBJ2-4; no clear D gene. Germline CDR1 and CDR2: SGHTA and FQGNSA. Trimming cost V 1 base and J 3 bases, with 13 bases left between them. The CDR3 extends over 16 amino acids. The chain's CDR3 is CASSLVASIDKNIQYF. DNA of the CDR3: TGTGCCAGCAGCTTAGTTGCAAGTATAGACAAAAACATTCAGTACTTC.

The chain links TRBV20-1 to TRBJ2-1, with a possible D match to TRBD2 (7 bases). The CDR3 is 16 amino acids. V was pared by 1 base and J by 6 bases, with 19 bases between. CDR1 is DFQATT, CDR2 SNEGSKA, per germline (reference sequence). This chain's CDR3 is CSARVVGGGPSNEQFF. For the CDR3, the DNA is TGCAGTGCTAGAGTTGTTGGGGGGGGGCCCTCCAATGAGCAGTTCTTC.